This T cell receptor (beta chain) was identified during a study of radiotherapy plus CTLA-4 blockade in lung cancer. In the study overall: With roughly a third of patients having disease control, objective responses were seen in roughly 18%.

Trimming removed 5 bases from V and 0 bases from J; junction bases left unmatched: 3. The CDR3 totals 14 residues. The germline gives CDR1 PRHDT, CDR2 FYEKMQ (reference sequence). Data came from immunoSEQ multiplex PCR; TCRdb stores just in-frame clones and leaves some out. This sample has about 97,000 clones; about 70% occur once, and the top ten carry roughly 2.8%. The TCR was taken from a human donor with non-small cell lung cancer who had a partial response to radiotherapy plus ipilimumab. Some clones in this sample may be carry-over from other donors' samples. Sequencing used peripheral blood, obtained from a patient treated with radiotherapy plus ipilimumab. This chain joins TRBV13 and TRBJ2-7; 8 bases are a match to TRBD2. CDR3 bases: TGTGCCAGCAGCATCGGGACTAGCTCCTACGAGCAGTACTTC. This sequence encodes CASSIGTSSYEQYF.